Below, 2 T cell receptor beta chains from the same sample are listed, as sequenced in a study of blood T cells in healthy people across ages. Using a J-beta primer mix together with a sample-barcoded 5' primer, a second PCR was run for roughly 6 to 12 cycles. TCRdb re-analysed the 5' RACE reads in MiXCR, keeping a single row per CDR3 protein. In the table there are over 450,000 distinct CDR3 sequences, 24% of which are singletons. The sample was also reused in another study, on T cells of mothers and their children.

Material: blood. These receptors were collected from a boy between 5 and 17 years old in good health.

J is TRBJ2-7 and V is TRBV7-2; 7 bases agree with TRBD2. Germline assignment: CDR1 SGHTA and CDR2 FQGNSA. V gave up 5 bases and J gave up 2 bases; unmatched junction bases: 9. CDR3 length: 15 amino acids. CDR3 amino acids: CASSPRVAGAYEQYF. The CDR3 DNA reads as TGTGCCAGCAGCCCGCGGGTGGCGGGGGCCTACGAGCAGTACTTC.

The CDR3 region is CASSWAGPNNEQFF. CDR3 DNA sequence: TGTGCCAGCAGTTGGGCAGGACCTAACAATGAGCAGTTCTTC. The chain uses TRBV6-5 and TRBJ2-1, with D hard to call. Between the trimmed V and J ends, which lost 4 bases and 5 bases, there was a span of 12 bases. The CDR3 length is 14 residues. CDR1 and CDR2 from the germline V gene are MNHEY and SVGAGI.